This T cell receptor beta chain was profiled in a study of blood T cell repertoires in COVID-19. Study-wide background: Specimens from acute and convalescent COVID-19 originated in the United States, Italy and Spain. PBMCs, B-cell-depleted T cells, or T cells were the source of the cDNA or gDNA that made up the material.

The CDR3 is 15 residues long. Trimming shortened V by 7 bases and J by 4 bases, and 20 bases separated the two germline ends. The germline CDR1 and CDR2 sequences are SNHLY and FYNNEI. In the study's own analysis: Amplifying reference gene primers gave estimates of nucleated cell counts. The data were produced by immunoSEQ multiplex PCR, yet TCRdb's version contains in-frame clones alone and is incomplete. V and J calls and clone size are those listed in that table; D and trimming were worked out from the DNA. The table includes hundreds of thousands of clones, roughly four fifths detected once. This receptor was taken from a woman aged 80 or older with acute or convalescent COVID-19. V gene TRBV2 combines with J gene TRBJ2-7, with D possibly matching TRBD2 (7 bases). Sequencing was done on a sample of peripheral blood. In DNA, the CDR3 is TGTGCCAGCACCATGGGAGGGGGAACTCGATACGAGCAGTACTTC. It yields the protein CASTMGGGTRYEQYF.